This T cell receptor beta chain was observed in a study of regulatory T cells in long-lasting Graves disease. The time point: persistent/refractory GD, antithyroid drugs over 5 years with positive TRAb. Preparation of the TCR library used RNA extracted from PBMCs. Relying on iRepertoire HTBI primers and Arm-PCR of CDR3 regions, the team built TCR beta libraries. TCRdb re-derived calls from the multiplex PCR reads in MiXCR, one entry per CDR3 protein. The sample records roughly 490,000 distinct CDR3 sequences, approximately 22% being singletons. V shed 4 bases and J shed 4 bases, with 13 bases lying between them. Germline CDR1 is MNHEY and CDR2 is SVGAGI. The CDR3 totals 14 residues.

The chain employs TRBV6-5 and TRBJ1-1, with D tentatively TRBD1 (5 bases). Sequencing was performed on peripheral blood mononuclear cells (PBMCs), taken when the disease was refractory, from a patient treated with antithyroid drugs. This receptor was taken from a female donor with Graves disease. The CDR3 sequence is CASSLEIRATEAFF. The CDR3 nucleotides read TGTGCCAGCAGTTTAGAGATCAGGGCCACTGAAGCTTTCTTT.